What follows describes a single T cell receptor beta chain. The germline V and J ends were trimmed by 5 bases and 3 bases, with 8 bases remaining between them. This CDR3 contains 12 residues. CDR1 is SGHAT and CDR2 is FQNNGV in the germline V gene. The data were taken from a study of blood T cell repertoires in COVID-19. In the study overall: Collection of acute and convalescent COVID-19 samples took place in the United States, Italy and Spain. T cells, B-cell-depleted T cells, or PBMCs provided the cDNA or gDNA that served as material.

Per the authors' pipeline: Reference gene primer amplification yielded estimated nucleated cell counts. Measured with immunoSEQ multiplex PCR; TCRdb has only the in-frame clones, and not every one. The V and J calls and clone size were taken over from that table, and D and trimming were inferred from the DNA. The repertoire includes 200,000 to 300,000 clones, about 85% of them detected once, and roughly 4% sits in the top ten. The sequencing input was peripheral blood. The TCR sequence derives from a man aged 60 to 69 who had recovered from COVID-19. The chain combines TRBV11-2 with TRBJ2-7; TRBD1 might be the D (5 bases). The CDR3 coding sequence is TGTGCCAGCAGCGCAGACAGCTACGAGCAGTACTTC. Translation: CASSADSYEQYF. Supplemented by reference TRBV11-2 and TRBJ2-7, the full variable domain reads EAGVAQSPRYKIIEKRQSVAFWCNPISGHATLYWYQQILGQGPKLLIQFQNNGVVDDSQLPKDRFSAERLKGVDSTLKIQPAKLEDSAVYLCASSADSYEQYFGPGTRLTVT.